This TCR beta chain was identified during a study of blood T cells in healthy people across ages. Study background: Using template switching, researchers captured about one barcoded beta molecule for each two T cells. General observations from the study: More naive CD4+ cells and higher diversity were found in long-lived than in aged donors. Shifts in expanded clonotypes may have been confounded by donor CMV status, which was unknown.

Next came a second PCR, run for about 6 to 12 cycles, which used a sample-barcoded 5' primer along with a J-beta primer mix. TCRdb itself ran the 5' RACE reads through MiXCR, one entry per CDR3 protein. Of hundreds of thousands of distinct CDR3 sequences in the sample, around 21% were seen once. Remarks on this clonotype: Its target is unknown.

Each donor was a healthy Caucasian individual from Russia, aged roughly 6 to 100. This CDR3 region has 16 residues. V was pared by 0 bases and J by 0 bases, with 0 bases of the junction left unmatched. Germline values: CDR1 ENHRY, CDR2 SYGVKD. Source material: blood. The source is a man in his sixties or seventies in good health. This chain joins TRBV10-3 and TRBJ2-2, with TRBD2 identical over 8 bases. The CDR3 sequence: CAISESRGANTGELFF. The CDR3 coding sequence is TGTGCCATCAGTGAGTCGCGGGGGGCGAACACCGGGGAGCTGTTTTTT.